This is a list of T cell receptor beta chains from one sample in a study of cytomegalovirus exposure and HLA in healthy donors. Measured with immunoSEQ multiplex PCR; TCRdb has only the in-frame clones, and not every one. The sample holds 150,000 to 200,000 clones, 80% seen once. Sequencing was performed on PBMCs. These receptors all stem from a woman aged 45-59 years in good health and CMV-seronegative. Each CDR3 is given with its conserved first and last residue. The D gene is left open where the match is weak. The size entry is marked missing in some rows and otherwise reads once, few, many or a size class.

>TRBJ2-7|-|-|TRBV7-9
TGTGCCAGCAGCTTTTCAGGGGCCTCCTACGAGCAGTACTTC
CASSFSGASYEQYF
>TRBJ2-2|-|-|TRBV7-9
TGTGCCAGCAGCTCAGGAAACACCGGGGAGCTGTTTTTT
CASSSGNTGELFF
>TRBJ2-7|-|-|TRBV19
TGTGCCAGTAGTATATCCGGCGGGGGCTCGAGCTCCTACGAGCAGTACTTC
CASSISGGGSSSYEQYF
>TRBJ2-5|TRBD2|-|TRBV2
TGTGCCAGCACGCTTCCGCTAGCGGGAGGAGAGACCCAGTACTTC
CASTLPLAGGETQYF
>TRBJ2-7|-|-|TRBV2
TGTGCCAGCAGACCCACATTCTCCTACGAGCAGTACTTC
CASRPTFSYEQYF
>TRBJ1-5|TRBD1|few|TRBV28
TGTGCCAGCAGTGGCACAGGGGGCGATCAGCCCCAGCATTTT
CASSGTGGDQPQHF
>TRBJ1-6|-|-|TRBV7-9
TGTGCCAGCAGCGTGGAGTTGGATTCACCCCTCCACTTT
CASSVELDSPLHF
>TRBJ2-3|TRBD2|-|TRBV9
TGTGCCAGCAGCGTAGCTCCACTTGCGGGAGGGGGCACAGATACGCAGTATTTT
CASSVAPLAGGGTDTQYF
>TRBJ1-3|TRBD1|once|TRBV7-9
TGTGCCAGCAGCTTCACAGGGGTCAGCTCTGGAAACACCATATATTTT
CASSFTGVSSGNTIYF
>TRBJ1-2|-|-|TRBV5-4
TGTGCCAGCAGCAAGACAGGTGGCATGCCCTATGGCTACACCTTC
CASSKTGGMPYGYTF